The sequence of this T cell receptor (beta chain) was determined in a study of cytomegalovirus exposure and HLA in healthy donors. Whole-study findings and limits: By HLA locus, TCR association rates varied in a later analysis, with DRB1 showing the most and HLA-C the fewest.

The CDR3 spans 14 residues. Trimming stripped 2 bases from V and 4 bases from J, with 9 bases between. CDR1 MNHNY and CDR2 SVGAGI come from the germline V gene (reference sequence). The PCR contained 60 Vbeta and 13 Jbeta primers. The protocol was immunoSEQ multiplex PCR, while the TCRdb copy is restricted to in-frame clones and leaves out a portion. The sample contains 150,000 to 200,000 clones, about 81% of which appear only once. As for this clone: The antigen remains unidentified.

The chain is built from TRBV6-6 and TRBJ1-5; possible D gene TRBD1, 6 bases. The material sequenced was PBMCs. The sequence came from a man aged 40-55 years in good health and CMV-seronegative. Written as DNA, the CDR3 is TGTGCCAGCAGTTACGGGACATATAATCAGCCCCAGCATTTT. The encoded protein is CASSYGTYNQPQHF.